Below are 23 T cell receptor beta chains sequenced from a single sample in a study of blood T cells in healthy people across ages. A second PCR of roughly 7 to 11 cycles used a sample-barcoded 5' primer and a J-beta primer mix. MiXCR was run by TCRdb on the 5' RACE reads, yielding one entry per CDR3 protein. This sample has some 800,000 distinct CDR3 sequences, with approximately 25% found just once. This sample was shared with a second study, whose subject was T cells of mothers and their children.

Sequenced input: blood. These receptors originate from a boy younger than 18 in good health.

The chain employs TRBV15 and TRBJ2-5; no definite D call. Germline CDR1 is LNHNV and CDR2 is YYDKDF (reference sequence). CDR3 length: 14 amino acids. V lost 5 bases to trimming and J lost 2 bases, with 12 bases between them. The CDR3 sequence is CATSPFEAQETQYF. CDR3 bases: TGTGCCACCAGCCCCTTCGAGGCGCAAGAGACCCAGTACTTC.

The rearrangement links TRBV11-2 to TRBJ1-6; TRBD1 matches at 8 bases. The trim removed 0 bases at V and 5 bases at J, leaving 6 bases unmatched. The CDR3 is 17 amino acids. Germline assignment: CDR1 SGHAT and CDR2 FQNNGV. This CDR3 is CASSLDRGRGDNSPLHF. CDR3 DNA: TGTGCCAGCAGCTTAGACAGGGGGCGTGGGGATAATTCACCCCTCCACTTT.

The V gene is TRBV24-1, the J gene TRBJ2-3, with a weak D call TRBD2 (6 bases). Germline CDR1 KGHDR, CDR2 SFDVKD. Deletions cut 0 bases from V and 4 bases from J, with 10 bases between. The CDR3 runs to 15 residues. CDR3 DNA: TGTGCCACCAGTGATTTGGATAGCGGCTCAGATACGCAGTATTTT. Its protein is CATSDLDSGSDTQYF.

This clonotype was seen only a few times. V is TRBV5-6 and J is TRBJ1-3; the D gene is possibly TRBD1 (5 bases). Trimming pared 4 bases from V and 3 bases from J, leaving 11 bases between. Germline assignment: CDR1 SGHDT and CDR2 YYEEEE. There are 14 residues in the CDR3. CDR3 coding DNA: TGTGCCAGCAGCAGTCCGGGACTTGGAAACACCATATATTTT. Amino acids: CASSSPGLGNTIYF.

The rearrangement uses TRBV27 and TRBJ1-6; D not resolved. This CDR3 comprises 13 residues. The germline CDR1 and CDR2 sequences are MNHEY and SMNVEV (reference sequence). Between the trimmed V and J ends, which lost 6 bases and 11 bases, there was a span of 14 bases. CDR3 sequence reads: CASREHFHPPLHF. CDR3 nucleotide sequence: TGTGCCAGCAGGGAACATTTTCATCCACCCCTCCACTTT.

The chain carries TRBV20-1 and TRBJ2-1; D tentatively reads TRBD1 or TRBD2 (5 bases each). The CDR3 spans 13 residues. The V end was cut by 0 bases, the J end by 5 bases, with 8 bases between. CDR1 and CDR2 (germline): DFQATT, SNEGSKA (reference sequence). The chain's CDR3 is CSARDEGHNEQFF. The CDR3 region has the DNA TGCAGTGCTAGAGATGAGGGGCACAATGAGCAGTTCTTC.

The chain recombines TRBV7-2 with TRBJ1-3; the D is unclear. CDR3 length: 14 amino acids. CDR1 is SGHTA and CDR2 is FQGNSA in the germline V gene. Trimming pared 4 bases from V and 0 bases from J, leaving 7 bases between. The CDR3 is CASSWADSGNTIYF. In DNA form, the CDR3 reads TGTGCCAGCAGCTGGGCCGACTCTGGAAACACCATATATTTT. Full variable domain (missing parts from reference TRBV7-2 and TRBJ1-3): GAGVSQSPSNKVTEKGKDVELRCDPISGHTALYWYRQSLGQGLEFLIYFQGNSAPDKSGLPSDRFSAERTGGSVSTLTIQRTQQEDSAVYLCASSWADSGNTIYFGEGSWLTVV.

The V call is TRBV3-1, the J call TRBJ2-7; 11 nucleotides align to TRBD2. Trimming took 3 bases from V and 7 from J; bases not matched to a gene: 11. Per germline, CDR1 LGHDT and CDR2 YNNKEL (reference sequence). This CDR3 contains 16 residues. This chain's CDR3 is CASSHYLAGGIEEQYF. The CDR3 DNA is TGTGCCAGCAGCCATTACCTAGCGGGAGGTATTGAGGAGCAGTACTTC.

This clonotype has ten or more counts. The chain uses TRBV7-2 and TRBJ2-5, with 11 nucleotides matching TRBD2. V lost 6 bases, J lost 6 bases, and 12 bases stayed unmatched. The CDR3 spans 16 residues. Germline CDR1 reads SGHTA; CDR2 reads FQGNSA. The CDR3 reads CASRPTSGTSGKTQYF. Here the CDR3 DNA reads TGTGCCAGCAGACCTACGAGCGGGACTAGCGGAAAGACCCAGTACTTC.

This clonotype was observed a handful of times. The CDR3 bases are TGTGCCAGCTCACCCGACAGGGGTCTCTACAATGAGCAGTTCTTC. As protein: CASSPDRGLYNEQFF. The rearrangement joins TRBV18 to TRBJ2-1; 8 bases match TRBD1. Germline CDR1 and CDR2: KGHSH and LQKENI. The V gene end was trimmed by 3 bases and the J gene end by 3 bases; junction bases not matched to a gene: 4. This CDR3 is 15 amino acids long.

The rearrangement links TRBV6-6 to TRBJ2-7, with 11 positions matching TRBD2. Per germline, CDR1 MNHNY and CDR2 SVGAGI (reference sequence). The V and J ends lost 3 bases and 6 bases, in that order; junction bases with no gene match: 10. This CDR3 is built from 16 residues. CDR3: CASSYLLLAGAGEQYF. The CDR3 DNA is TGTGCCAGCAGTTATTTGTTACTAGCGGGAGCCGGCGAGCAGTACTTC.

This chain links TRBV12-3 or TRBV12-4 with TRBJ1-4; 8 bases fit TRBD1. CDR3 length: 15 amino acids. J lost 5 bases, V lost 5 bases, and 7 bases had no gene match. In DNA, the CDR3 is TGTGCCAGCAGTGACAGGGGAGGGGGCAATGAAAAACTGTTTTTT. It is translated as CASSDRGGGNEKLFF.

The chain carries TRBV6-2 or TRBV6-3 and TRBJ2-5; a possible D gene is TRBD2 (5 bases). The J call is uncertain, as TRBJ2-7 better fits the DNA end. CDR1 MNHEY and CDR2 SVGEGT come from the germline V gene. This CDR3 has 16 residues. CDR3: CASSPMWGDLNYEQYF. CDR3 nucleotides: TGTGCCAGCAGCCCCATGTGGGGAGACCTTAATTACGAGCAGTACTTC.

With respect to this clonotype: This is likely a read error, given that the CDR3 carries no conserved phenylalanine or tryptophan at its end. V is TRBV10-3 and J is TRBJ2-3; maybe TRBD2 (6 bases). V lost 2 bases to trimming and J lost 1 base, with 16 bases between them. The CDR3 sequence is 17 residues long. Germline CDR1 and CDR2: ENHRY and SYGVKD. Here the CDR3 DNA reads TGTGCCATCAGTGAGAGACTAGGAGGGTCGGGCACAGATACGCAGTATGTT. Translated, it gives CAISERLGGSGTDTQYV.

The rearrangement joins TRBV20-1 to TRBJ2-5, with a possible D match to TRBD2 (5 bases). V shed 5 bases and J shed 11 bases, with 15 bases lying between them. In germline, CDR1 is DFQATT, CDR2 SNEGSKA (reference sequence). The CDR3 totals 11 residues. The CDR3 is CSAVKMREQYF. The CDR3 bases are TGCAGTGCTGTTAAAATGAGGGAGCAGTACTTC.

The V and J genes are TRBV29-1 and TRBJ2-5, with 8 bases aligning to TRBD1. The V and J ends lost 7 bases and 10 bases, in that order; junction bases with no gene match: 8. This CDR3 contains 11 residues. Germline lookup yields CDR1 SQVTM and CDR2 ANQGSEA. The CDR3 loop reads CSGRQGMDQYF. The CDR3 DNA follows: TGCAGCGGAAGACAGGGGATGGACCAGTACTTC. Complete variable domain (other parts from reference TRBV29-1 and TRBJ2-5): SAVISQKPSRDICQRGTSLTIQCQVDSQVTMMFWYRQQPGQSLTLIATANQGSEATYESGFVIDKFPISRPNLTFSTLTVSNMSPEDSSIYLCSGRQGMDQYFGPGTRLLVL.

Only a few counts were recorded for this clonotype. The chain couples TRBV20-1 to TRBJ2-1, with no clear D. Germline CDR1 DFQATT, CDR2 SNEGSKA (reference sequence). With 7 bases removed from V and 3 bases from J, the gap between germline ends came to 7 bases. CDR3 length: 11 residues. CDR3 DNA sequence: TGCAGTGTTAACGGCTACAATGAGCAGTTCTTC. This encodes CSVNGYNEQFF.

The chain couples TRBV3-1 to TRBJ2-5, with D maybe TRBD2 (6 bases). The CDR3 contains 15 residues. V was cut by 0 bases and J by 11 bases, with 19 bases left in between. Per the germline V gene, CDR1 is LGHDT and CDR2 is YNNKEL (reference sequence). This CDR3 reads CASSQDRERVPVQYF. CDR3 nucleotide sequence: TGTGCCAGCAGCCAAGATAGGGAGCGGGTCCCCGTGCAGTACTTC.

This chain connects TRBV11-3 to TRBJ2-5; D is possibly TRBD1 or TRBD2 (5 bases each). The CDR3 extends over 15 amino acids. Germline V gene sequence: CDR1 SGHNT, CDR2 YENEEA. Trimming removed 4 bases from V and 5 bases from J, with 17 bases in between. CDR3 DNA: TGTGCCAGCAGCTCCGCACCCGGGACGACGGAGACCCAGTACTTC. Its translation is CASSSAPGTTETQYF.

The V and J genes are TRBV10-3 and TRBJ2-7; weak D call: TRBD1 (5 bases). CDR1 is ENHRY, CDR2 SYGVKD, per germline. Trimming removed 0 bases at V and 1 base at J, with 10 bases between. The CDR3 runs 15 residues. CDR3 in amino acids: CAISESSQASYEQYF. In DNA form, the CDR3 reads TGTGCCATCAGTGAGTCCTCACAGGCTTCCTACGAGCAGTACTTC.

This clonotype was seen more than once but under ten times. The chain employs TRBV24-1 and TRBJ1-2; the D is unclear. The germline gives CDR1 KGHDR, CDR2 SFDVKD. The CDR3 totals 12 residues. Trimming pared 3 bases from V and 8 bases from J, leaving 9 bases between. The CDR3 DNA sequence: TGTGCCACCAGTGATACCGGGTTCGGCTACACCTTC. Translating it yields CATSDTGFGYTF.

The chain uses TRBV20-1 and TRBJ2-5, with 7 positions matching TRBD2. J gave up 7 bases and V 0 bases, and 17 bases lay outside the gene matches. This CDR3 has 17 residues. Germline V CDR1 and CDR2: DFQATT, SNEGSKA (reference sequence). The CDR3 DNA is TGCAGTGCTAGAGATGGGGCGGGAGCGGGGCCTTCGGGGACCCAGTACTTC. This sequence encodes CSARDGAGAGPSGTQYF.

CDR3 sequence: CASSYYRGQSSSGSNSAKNIQYF. Written as DNA, the CDR3 is TGTGCCAGCAGTTACTACCGGGGACAGAGTTCGTCGGGGTCGAATTCGGCCAAAAACATTCAGTACTTC. This chain uses TRBV6-2 or TRBV6-3 with TRBJ2-4, with 7 positions matching TRBD1. The V gene's germline CDR1 is MNHEY and CDR2 SVGEGT. V gave up 1 base and J gave up 1 base; unmatched junction bases: 25. The CDR3 runs to 23 residues.